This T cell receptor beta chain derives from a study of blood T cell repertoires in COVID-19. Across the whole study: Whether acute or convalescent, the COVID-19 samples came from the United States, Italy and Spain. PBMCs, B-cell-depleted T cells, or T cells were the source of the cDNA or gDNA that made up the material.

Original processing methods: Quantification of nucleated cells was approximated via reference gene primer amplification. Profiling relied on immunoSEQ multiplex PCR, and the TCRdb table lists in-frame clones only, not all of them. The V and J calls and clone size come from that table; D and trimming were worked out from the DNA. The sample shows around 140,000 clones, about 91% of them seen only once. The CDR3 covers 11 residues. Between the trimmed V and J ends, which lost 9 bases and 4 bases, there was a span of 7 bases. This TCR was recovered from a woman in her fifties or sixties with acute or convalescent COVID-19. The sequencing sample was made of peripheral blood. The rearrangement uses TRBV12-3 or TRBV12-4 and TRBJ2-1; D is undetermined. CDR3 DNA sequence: TGTGCCAGTAGAGGTTACAATGAGCAGTTCTTC. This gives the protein CASRGYNEQFF.